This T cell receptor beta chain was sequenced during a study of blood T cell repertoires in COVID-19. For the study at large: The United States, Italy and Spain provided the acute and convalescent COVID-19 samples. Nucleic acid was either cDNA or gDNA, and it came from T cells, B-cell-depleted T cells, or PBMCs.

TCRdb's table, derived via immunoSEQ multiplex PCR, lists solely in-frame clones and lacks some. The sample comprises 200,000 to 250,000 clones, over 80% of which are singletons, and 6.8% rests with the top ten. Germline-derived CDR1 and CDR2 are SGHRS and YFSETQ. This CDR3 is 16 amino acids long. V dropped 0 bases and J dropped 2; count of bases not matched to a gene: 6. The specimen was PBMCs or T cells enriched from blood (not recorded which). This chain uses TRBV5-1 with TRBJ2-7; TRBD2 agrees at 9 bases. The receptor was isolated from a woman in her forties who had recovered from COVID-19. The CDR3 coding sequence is TGCGCCAGCAGCTTGGGTTCTAGCGGGACCACCTACGAGCAGTACTTC. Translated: CASSLGSSGTTYEQYF.